This T cell receptor beta chain was recorded in a study of regulatory T cells in long-lasting Graves disease. This clonotype was seen only a few times. Its target is not known. CDR3 size: 12 residues. The germline gives CDR1 DFQATT, CDR2 SNEGSKA (reference sequence). Study-wide results and limits: Graves' patients with persistent disease showed TCR diversity lower than patients newly diagnosed.

Relying on iRepertoire HTBI primers and Arm-PCR of CDR3 regions, the team built TCR beta libraries. TCRdb independently ran MiXCR on the multiplex PCR reads; one entry per CDR3 protein. Altogether roughly 430,000 distinct CDR3 sequences are present, approximately 22% being singletons, with the ten largest covering more than 13%. The time point is: persistent/refractory GD, antithyroid drugs over 5 years with positive TRAb. Preparation of the TCR library used RNA extracted from PBMCs. The clonotype comes from a female donor with Graves disease. This specimen consisted of peripheral blood mononuclear cells (PBMCs), obtained when the disease was refractory, from a patient treated with antithyroid drugs. The chain joins TRBV20-1 to TRBJ2-7, with 7 nucleotides matching TRBD1. The CDR3 loop reads CMGDSPSYEQYF. DNA of the CDR3: TGCATGGGGGACAGTCCGTCCTACGAGCAGTACTTC.